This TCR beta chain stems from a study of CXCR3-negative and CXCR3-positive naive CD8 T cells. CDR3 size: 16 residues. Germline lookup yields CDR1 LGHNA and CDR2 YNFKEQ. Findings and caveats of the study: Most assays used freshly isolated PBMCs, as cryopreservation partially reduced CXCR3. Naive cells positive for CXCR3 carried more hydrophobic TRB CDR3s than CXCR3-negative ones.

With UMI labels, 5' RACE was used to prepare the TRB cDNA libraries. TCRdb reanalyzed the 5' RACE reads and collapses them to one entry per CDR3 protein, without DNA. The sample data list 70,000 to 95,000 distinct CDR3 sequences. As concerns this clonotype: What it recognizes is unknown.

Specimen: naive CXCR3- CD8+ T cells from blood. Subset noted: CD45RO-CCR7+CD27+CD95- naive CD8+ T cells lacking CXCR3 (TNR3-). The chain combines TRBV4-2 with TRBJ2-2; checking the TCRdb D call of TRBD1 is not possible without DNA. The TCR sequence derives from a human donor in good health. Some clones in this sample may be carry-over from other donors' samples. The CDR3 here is CASTLGAGGNTGELFF.